The entry that follows covers one T cell receptor beta chain sequence. The antigen is not known. PCR was performed using 60 Vbeta and 13 Jbeta primers. Produced via immunoSEQ multiplex PCR; TCRdb's table is partial and in-frame only. The repertoire holds 75,000 to 90,000 clones, around 10% seen once, with almost 25% in the top ten. The germline V gene encodes CDR1 SEHNR and CDR2 FQNEAQ (reference sequence). The CDR3 has 15 residues. V lost 1 base and J lost 3, with 10 bases in between. This entry belongs to a study of cytomegalovirus exposure and HLA in healthy donors. The study's findings and limits: 87-base-pair reads could not separate some V segments, including TRBV6-2 and TRBV6-3. The study designated some 180 TCR beta chains cytomegalovirus-associated. Most TCR sequences were rare, but some public TCRs occurred in many donors.

This TCR was recovered from a man in his sixties in good health and CMV-seropositive. The sequenced material came from PBMCs. V is TRBV7-9 and J is TRBJ2-1; TRBD2 might be the D (6 bases). CDR3 residues: CASSLGGTLYNEQFF. CDR3 DNA sequence: TGTGCCAGCAGCTTAGGCGGGACCCTCTACAATGAGCAGTTCTTC.